Below, one T cell receptor beta chain is given with its context. This sample stems from a study of cytotoxic CD8 clonotypes in ibrutinib-treated CLL. Across the whole study: Mean yields were approximately 270,000 productive templates and over 85,000 productive rearrangements per sample.

Germline CDR1 is ENHRY and CDR2 is SYGVKD. The ends were cut back, 6 bases at V and 0 bases at J, with 11 bases in the middle. CDR3 length equals 14 residues. Generated by immunoSEQ multiplex PCR, the TCRdb table keeps only in-frame clones and is missing some. Among 110,000 to 150,000 clones listed, 75% to 80% were seen once. The genes are TRBV10-3 and TRBJ2-5; D gene unclear. This receptor was taken from a human donor with chronic lymphocytic leukemia. This sample comprised PBMCs, obtained after 24 months of ibrutinib treatment. The CDR3 region is CAISRTRDQETQYF. CDR3 DNA: TGTGCCATCAGCAGAACCCGGGACCAAGAGACCCAGTACTTC.